The 30 T cell receptor beta chains given below trace back to one sample, sequenced in a study of cytomegalovirus exposure and HLA in healthy donors. Sequencing used immunoSEQ multiplex PCR; TCRdb keeps in-frame clones, though not all of them. The repertoire has about 200,000 clones, about 86% of them found once; the top ten carry around 3%. The sample was PBMCs. These receptor sequences come from a woman between 18 and 29 years old in good health and CMV-seronegative.

The chain is built from TRBV9 and TRBJ2-3; perhaps TRBD1 as D (6 bases). The CDR3 runs 15 residues. V shed 3 bases and J shed 0 bases, with 11 bases lying between them. CDR1 and CDR2 from the germline V gene are SGDLS and YYNGEE. CDR3 sequence: CASSGKQGSTDTQYF. The CDR3 DNA is TGTGCCAGCAGCGGAAAACAGGGTAGCACAGATACGCAGTATTTT.

DNA of the CDR3: TGTGCCAGCAGCTTAGGGACAGGAGCGATTGGCTACACCTTC. This translates into CASSLGTGAIGYTF. J is TRBJ1-2 and V is TRBV7-9; 7 bases map to TRBD1. CDR1 is SEHNR, CDR2 FQNEAQ, per germline (reference sequence). CDR3 size: 14 residues. The V segment lost 1 base and the J segment 7 bases; nucleotides outside the gene matches: 6.

V is TRBV6-6 and J is TRBJ1-1, with 9 bases identical to TRBD1. V was pared by 3 bases and J by 6 bases, with 8 bases of the junction left unmatched. Germline CDR1 MNHNY, CDR2 SVGAGI (reference sequence). This CDR3 region has 15 residues. The CDR3 is CASSYEQGAYPEAFF. The CDR3 nucleotides read TGTGCCAGCAGTTATGAACAGGGGGCATACCCTGAAGCTTTCTTT.

This clone was observed a few times. The chain has TRBV7-2 and TRBJ1-5; the D is unclear. The CDR3 covers 13 residues. Trimming shortened V by 1 base and J by 15 bases, and 16 bases separated the two germline ends. Per the germline V gene, CDR1 is SGHTA and CDR2 is FQGNSA. The CDR3 DNA reads TGTGCCAGCAGCTTAGAGTTCCAGAATGTCCGGCATTTT. This codes for CASSLEFQNVRHF.

The V gene is TRBV5-1, the J gene TRBJ2-4; 8 bases agree with TRBD1. This CDR3 comprises 13 residues. The V and J ends lost 4 bases and 6 bases, in that order; junction bases with no gene match: 3. Germline V CDR1 and CDR2: SGHRS, YFSETQ. CDR3 amino acids: CASSVGQGNIQYF. The CDR3 nucleotides are TGCGCCAGCAGCGTCGGACAGGGAAACATTCAGTACTTC.

The rearrangement joins TRBV7-2 to TRBJ2-7; D is perhaps TRBD2 (7 bases). Looked up from germline, CDR1 is SGHTA and CDR2 is FQGNSA. Trimming pared 4 bases from V and 4 bases from J, leaving 14 bases between. The CDR3 is 14 residues long. The CDR3 loop is CASSSRRGGYEQYF. The CDR3 nucleotides read TGTGCCAGCAGCTCCCGAAGGGGGGGATACGAGCAGTACTTC.

The genes are TRBV19 and TRBJ2-7; maybe TRBD1 (6 bases). CDR1 and CDR2 from the germline V gene are LNHDA and SQIVND (reference sequence). The CDR3 sequence is 13 residues long. V lost 4 bases, J lost 2 bases, and 9 bases lay in between. Here the CDR3 reads CASSRQVTYEQYF. CDR3 nucleotide sequence: TGTGCCAGTAGTAGACAGGTTACCTACGAGCAGTACTTC.

This clone was counted once. This sequence joins TRBV6-1 and TRBJ1-4; D call uncertain. Germline V gives CDR1 MNHNS, CDR2 SASEGT. The CDR3 totals 14 residues. The V gene lost 3 bases and the J gene lost 4 bases, with 9 bases spanning the gap. CDR3 coding DNA: TGTGCCAGCAGTGACGACTGGAATAATGAAAAACTGTTTTTT. Translation: CASSDDWNNEKLFF.

The J gene is TRBJ2-2, the V gene TRBV4-1; perhaps TRBD2 as D (5 bases). Germline V CDR1 and CDR2: MGHRA, YSYEKL. Trimming stripped 1 base from V and 1 base from J, with 13 bases between. This CDR3 contains 17 residues. CDR3 in amino acids: CASSQGIPGRNTGELFF. In DNA form, the CDR3 reads TGCGCCAGCAGCCAAGGTATCCCGGGGAGGAACACCGGGGAGCTGTTTTTT.

The chain recombines TRBV27 with TRBJ2-3, with D perhaps TRBD2 (6 bases). The CDR3 covers 15 residues. Germline lookup yields CDR1 MNHEY and CDR2 SMNVEV (reference sequence). Between the trimmed V and J ends, which lost 8 bases and 4 bases, there was a span of 19 bases. DNA of the CDR3: TGTGCCAGCCATAGGGGCGGGACTCGCCCAGATACGCAGTATTTT. Residues: CASHRGGTRPDTQYF.

The chain joins TRBV9 to TRBJ2-7, with D perhaps TRBD2 (6 bases). From germline, CDR1 is SGDLS and CDR2 YYNGEE. V was shortened by 6 bases and J by 5 bases, with 30 bases between the two germline ends. The CDR3 covers 18 residues. CDR3 coding DNA: TGTGCCAGCATCAACGGGAACGGGACTGGCAACGTTCCCCACGAGCAGTACTTC. It encodes CASINGNGTGNVPHEQYF. Complete variable domain (other parts from reference TRBV9 and TRBJ2-7): DSGVTQTPKHLITATGQRVTLRCSPRSGDLSVYWYQQSLDQGLQFLIQYYNGEERAKGNILERFSAQQFPDLHSELNLSSLELGDSALYFCASINGNGTGNVPHEQYFGPGTRLTVT.

The chain combines TRBV6-5 with TRBJ2-7; 9 positions agree with TRBD2. The CDR3 covers 14 residues. After removal of 5 bases from V and 6 bases from J, the junction contained 8 bases not matched to a gene. CDR1 MNHEY and CDR2 SVGAGI come from the germline V gene. CDR3 coding DNA: TGTGCCAGCAGTCGACTAGCGGCTTTCTCCGAGCAGTACTTC. This gives the protein CASSRLAAFSEQYF.

V gene TRBV6-5 combines with J gene TRBJ1-2, with TRBD1 as a possible D gene (6 bases). The germline V and J ends were trimmed by 2 bases and 0 bases, with 10 bases remaining between them. This CDR3 is built from 15 residues. From germline, CDR1 is MNHEY and CDR2 SVGAGI. Written as DNA, the CDR3 is TGTGCCAGCAGTTACACAGGGCAGGCTAACTATGGCTACACCTTC. As protein: CASSYTGQANYGYTF.

The chain uses TRBV11-2 and TRBJ2-7; 7 bases match TRBD1. CDR3 length: 15 amino acids. Germline loops: CDR1 SGHAT, CDR2 FQNNGV. V lost 2 bases, J lost 3 bases, and 7 bases stayed unmatched. DNA for the CDR3: TGTGCCAGCAGCTTATCGACGGGACAGATCTACGAGCAGTACTTC. Amino acids: CASSLSTGQIYEQYF. Filled out from reference TRBV11-2 and TRBJ2-7, the complete variable domain reads EAGVAQSPRYKIIEKRQSVAFWCNPISGHATLYWYQQILGQGPKLLIQFQNNGVVDDSQLPKDRFSAERLKGVDSTLKIQPAKLEDSAVYLCASSLSTGQIYEQYFGPGTRLTVT.

V usage is TRBV6-5 and J usage is TRBJ2-6; TRBD2 might be the D (5 bases). This CDR3 is built from 16 residues. Trimming stripped 0 bases from V and 4 bases from J, with 10 bases between. CDR1 and CDR2 from the germline V gene are MNHEY and SVGAGI. In DNA, the CDR3 is TGTGCCAGCAGTTACTCTTCGGGGTTAGGGGCCAACGTCCTGACTTTC. This gives the protein CASSYSSGLGANVLTF.

The chain has TRBV19 and TRBJ2-1, with D unresolved. The V and J ends lost 2 bases and 0 bases respectively, with 5 bases between them. In germline, CDR1 is LNHDA, CDR2 SQIVND (reference sequence). This CDR3 spans 14 amino acids. CDR3 region: CASSITVSYNEQFF. CDR3 bases: TGTGCCAGTAGTATAACGGTCTCCTACAATGAGCAGTTCTTC.

The rearrangement links TRBV1 to TRBJ2-5; whether TRBD2, the table's D call, matches the DNA was not checked. TRBV1 has pseudogene status. This CDR3 has 16 residues. CDR3 sequence reads: CTSSQIPPASQETQYF. The DNA for the CDR3 is TGCACCAGCAGCCAAATTCCCCCCGCTAGCCAAGAGACCCAGTACTTC.

The chain links TRBV14 to TRBJ1-1; 11 bases align to TRBD1. The germline CDR1 and CDR2 sequences are SGHDN and FVKESK. Trimming at V came to 5 bases and at J to 4 bases, leaving 9 bases not matched to a gene. The CDR3 runs to 16 residues. Written as DNA, the CDR3 is TGTGCCAGCAGCGTGACCGGGACAGGGGGAGGCACTGAAGCTTTCTTT. Its protein is CASSVTGTGGGTEAFF. Supplemented by reference TRBV14 and TRBJ1-1, the full variable domain reads EAGVTQFPSHSVIEKGQTVTLRCDPISGHDNLYWYRRVMGKEIKFLLHFVKESKQDESGMPNNRFLAERTGGTYSTLKVQPAELEDSGVYFCASSVTGTGGGTEAFFGQGTRLTVV.

This clone was found a few times. This sequence joins TRBV2 and TRBJ2-7; weak D call: TRBD2 (5 bases). CDR3 length equals 13 residues. The V end was cut by 7 bases, the J end by 1 base, with 11 bases between. Germline V CDR1 and CDR2: SNHLY, FYNNEI. CDR3 nucleotides: TGTGCCAGCACAAGGACTCCTTCCTACGAGCAGTACTTC. This gives the protein CASTRTPSYEQYF.

The rearrangement joins TRBV7-6 to TRBJ2-2; 11 bases align to TRBD2. Trimming cost V 2 bases and J 6 bases; bases outside gene matches: 5. Germline V gene lookup returns CDR1 SGHVS and CDR2 FNYEAQ. The CDR3 is 16 amino acids. CDR3 sequence: CASSLSLAGGSGELFF. The CDR3 nucleotides read TGTGCCAGCAGCTTAAGCCTAGCGGGAGGTTCCGGGGAGCTGTTTTTT.

This rearrangement joins TRBV6-1 to TRBJ2-3; 7 nucleotides agree with TRBD1. This CDR3 is 17 amino acids long. CDR1 is MNHNS and CDR2 is SASEGT in the germline V gene. The ends lost 1 base at V and 4 bases at J; junction bases unmatched: 11. This CDR3 reads CASSEDVTGDGSDTQYF. The CDR3 DNA is TGTGCCAGCAGTGAAGATGTCACAGGGGACGGTTCAGATACGCAGTATTTT.

The V gene is TRBV29-1, the J gene TRBJ2-3; D ambiguous. V was pared by 6 bases and J by 2 bases, with 6 bases between. The germline CDR1 and CDR2 sequences are SQVTM and ANQGSEA. This CDR3 is 11 amino acids long. This CDR3 is CSVTVTDTQYF. The CDR3 DNA sequence: TGCAGCGTAACAGTCACAGATACGCAGTATTTT.

This chain joins TRBV5-1 and TRBJ2-7, with 8 bases that match TRBD2. With V trimmed by 4 bases and J by 3 bases, 6 bases remained unmatched. The germline gives CDR1 SGHRS, CDR2 YFSETQ. The CDR3 is 14 residues long. DNA of the CDR3: TGCGCCAGCAGCCTTAGCGGGATCTACTACGAGCAGTACTTC. Translated, it gives CASSLSGIYYEQYF.

The rearrangement joins TRBV27 to TRBJ2-7, with TRBD2 matching over 9 bases. After removal of 5 bases from V and 4 bases from J, the junction contained 12 bases not matched to a gene. The germline CDR1 and CDR2 sequences are MNHEY and SMNVEV (reference sequence). The CDR3 runs to 16 residues. In DNA form, the CDR3 reads TGTGCCAGCAGTCCATTAAAGGGACTAGCCTTTTACGAGCAGTACTTC. Translated: CASSPLKGLAFYEQYF.

This rearrangement joins TRBV7-9 to TRBJ2-7; TRBD1 matches at 8 bases. The CDR3 runs to 15 residues. The V gene end was trimmed by 1 base and the J gene end by 0 bases; junction bases not matched to a gene: 2. Germline V gene sequence: CDR1 SEHNR, CDR2 FQNEAQ (reference sequence). The CDR3 protein is CASSLGDRLSYEQYF. The CDR3 coding sequence is TGTGCCAGCAGCTTAGGGGACAGGCTCTCCTACGAGCAGTACTTC.

In this sample, this clone turned up once. The chain carries TRBV18 and TRBJ2-7; the D gene is possibly TRBD1 (6 bases). V lost 6 bases to trimming and J lost 1 base, with 10 bases between them. This CDR3 is built from 13 residues. Germline CDR1 reads KGHSH; CDR2 reads LQKENI. Written as DNA, the CDR3 is TGTGCCAGCTCGCCGGGACAATCCTACGAGCAGTACTTC. Translated, it gives CASSPGQSYEQYF.

This clone came up a few times. This chain joins TRBV7-3 and TRBJ2-1; D perhaps matches TRBD2 (6 bases). This CDR3 has 15 residues. Germline lookup yields CDR1 SGHTA and CDR2 FQGTGA. V was clipped by 2 bases and J by 0 bases, with 8 bases between them. CDR3 sequence reads: CASSLDGSSYNEQFF. The DNA of the CDR3 is TGTGCCAGCAGCTTAGACGGGAGCTCCTACAATGAGCAGTTCTTC.

The rearrangement links TRBV10-1 to TRBJ1-2, with D perhaps matching TRBD1 (6 bases). This CDR3 is built from 16 residues. Trimming cost V 3 bases and J 4 bases, with 18 bases left between them. CDR1 and CDR2 (germline): WNHNN, SYGVQD (reference sequence). CDR3 residues: CASSDSLTGCTYGYTF. The CDR3 nucleotides are TGCGCCAGCAGTGATTCTCTCACAGGGTGCACCTATGGCTACACCTTC.

This clone was counted between two and nine times. The gene calls are TRBV2 and TRBJ2-2; 11 bases are shared with TRBD2. The trim removed 7 bases at V and 1 base at J, leaving 2 bases unmatched. The CDR3 spans 15 residues. CDR1 SNHLY and CDR2 FYNNEI come from the germline V gene. In DNA form, the CDR3 reads TGTGCCAGCACCGGGACTAGCGGGAACACCGGGGAGCTGTTTTTT. Translation gives CASTGTSGNTGELFF.

The chain employs TRBV28 and TRBJ2-7, with TRBD1 identical over 10 bases. The CDR3 length is 14 residues. Germline CDR1 reads MDHEN; CDR2 reads SYDVKM. J lost 5 bases, V lost 7 bases, and 8 bases had no gene match. The CDR3 DNA follows: TGTGCCAGCATAGCGGGACAGGGGAGACACGAGCAGTACTTC. Amino acids: CASIAGQGRHEQYF.